The present entry profiles one T cell receptor (beta chain) with its context. The data belong to a study of T-cell memory formation after mild COVID-19. The length of the CDR3 is 17 residues. CDR1 is LGHDT, CDR2 YNNKEL, per germline (reference sequence). V was shortened by 4 bases and J by 2 bases, with 21 bases between the two germline ends. TCRdb recomputed calls from the 5' RACE reads with MiXCR, one row per CDR3 protein. Here the sample spans approximately 450,000 distinct CDR3 sequences, 18% being singletons. V and J are TRBV3-1 and TRBJ2-7; a possible D gene is TRBD2 (6 bases). Sequenced sample: PBMCs or a T cell subset sorted from them (not recorded which). This clonotype was obtained from an adult woman who had mild COVID-19 (a few samples of this study predate the infection). Cell type and time point are not known. CDR3 sequence: CASSPQRRGRETYEQYF. For the CDR3, the DNA is TGTGCCAGCAGCCCCCAACGGCGCGGGCGGGAAACCTACGAGCAGTACTTC.